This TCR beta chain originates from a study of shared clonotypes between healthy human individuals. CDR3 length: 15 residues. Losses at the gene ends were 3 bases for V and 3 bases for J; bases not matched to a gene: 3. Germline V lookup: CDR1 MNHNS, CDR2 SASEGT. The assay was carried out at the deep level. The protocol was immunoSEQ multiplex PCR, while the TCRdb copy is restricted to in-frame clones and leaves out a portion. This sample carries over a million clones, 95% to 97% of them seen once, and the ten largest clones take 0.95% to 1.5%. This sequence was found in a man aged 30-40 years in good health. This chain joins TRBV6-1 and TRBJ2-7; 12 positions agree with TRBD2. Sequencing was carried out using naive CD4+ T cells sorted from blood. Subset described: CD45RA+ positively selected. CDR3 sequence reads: CASSDGLAGFYEQYF. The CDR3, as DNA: TGTGCCAGCAGTGATGGACTAGCGGGGTTCTACGAGCAGTACTTC.